Below are 30 T cell receptor beta chains sequenced from a single sample in a study of CD8+ T cells in alopecia areata (dated by TCRdb to between 2018 and 2020). The time point tag for this specimen amounts to: baseline before oral tofacitinib. The library was built by means of the immunoSEQ multiplex PCR assay. RNA was extracted from all samples and reverse transcribed into cDNA as template for TCR sequencing. What TCRdb holds here is the immuneACCESS table cut down to in-frame rearrangements. Part of the clones is not present; checked against another copy, under half of the missing clones reflect an unresolved V gene, and the others are unexplained. For this sample the table gives 170,000 or so clones, of which approximately 59% were detected only once. The ten largest make up about 15% of the sample. This material consisted of CD4+ T cells sorted from blood, taken at week 0. Source of these receptors: a human donor with alopecia areata.

The V call is TRBV2, the J call TRBJ2-7, with a possible D match to TRBD1 (6 bases). The CDR3 covers 12 residues. V gave up 6 bases and J gave up 4 bases, with 10 bases separating them. Germline loops: CDR1 SNHLY, CDR2 FYNNEI. CDR3 region: CASRVGQYEQYF. As DNA, the CDR3 is TGTGCCAGCAGAGTCGGACAGTACGAGCAGTACTTC.

V is TRBV7-9 and J is TRBJ2-1, with D maybe TRBD2 (7 bases). V shed 4 bases and J shed 3 bases, with 16 bases lying between them. The CDR3 is made up of 16 amino acids. Germline loops: CDR1 SEHNR, CDR2 FQNEAQ (reference sequence). CDR3 protein: CASSSRGGEGYNEQFF. The CDR3 DNA reads as TGTGCCAGCAGCTCGAGGGGGGGCGAAGGCTACAATGAGCAGTTCTTC.

With respect to this clone: At the DNA level, this CDR3 is encoded by other sequences in the same sample as well. This chain links TRBV30 with TRBJ2-5; D unresolved. The CDR3 covers 11 residues. With 0 bases removed from V and 5 bases from J, the gap between germline ends came to 4 bases. The germline gives CDR1 GTSNPN, CDR2 SVGIG (reference sequence). CDR3 sequence: CAWSVRETQYF. The CDR3 bases are TGTGCCTGGAGTGTTCGGGAGACCCAGTACTTC.

The V and J genes are TRBV7-8 and TRBJ2-3; possibly TRBD2 for D (5 bases). In germline, CDR1 is SGHVS, CDR2 FQNEAQ. The length of the CDR3 is 15 residues. Trimming took off 3 bases at V and 2 bases at J, with 12 bases between the two ends. In DNA form, the CDR3 reads TGTGCCAGCAGCTTGGGAACGGGGTTCACAGATACGCAGTATTTT. It translates to CASSLGTGFTDTQYF.

This chain uses TRBV2 with TRBJ2-1; TRBD1 aligns across 7 bases. Germline V gene lookup returns CDR1 SNHLY and CDR2 FYNNEI. CDR3 size: 15 residues. After removal of 6 bases from V and 2 bases from J, the junction contained 7 bases not matched to a gene. In DNA, the CDR3 is TGTGCCAGCAGGACCGACAGGGCAGCCTACAATGAGCAGTTCTTC. This codes for CASRTDRAAYNEQFF. The full variable domain, in which reference TRBV2 and TRBJ2-1 provide the parts outside the CDR3, is EPEVTQTPSHQVTQMGQEVILRCVPISNHLYFYWYRQILGQKVEFLVSFYNNEISEKSEIFDDQFSVERPDGSNFTLKIRSTKLEDSAMYFCASRTDRAAYNEQFFGPGTRLTVL.

The gene calls are TRBV29-1 and TRBJ1-2; perhaps TRBD1 as D (5 bases). This CDR3 is 13 amino acids long. Germline lookup yields CDR1 SQVTM and CDR2 ANQGSEA. Between the trimmed V and J ends, which lost 3 bases and 6 bases, there was a span of 14 bases. This chain's CDR3 is CSVEEQAFNGYTF. The DNA of the CDR3 is TGCAGCGTTGAGGAACAGGCTTTCAATGGCTACACCTTC.

The V and J genes are TRBV4-1 and TRBJ1-2; the D is unclear. Trimming took 1 base from V and 5 from J, leaving 14 bases between them. The CDR3 extends over 15 amino acids. Per the germline V gene, CDR1 is MGHRA and CDR2 is YSYEKL. CDR3 DNA sequence: TGCGCCAGCAGCCAAGTTTTGACGGAAAATTATGGCTACACCTTC. It is translated as CASSQVLTENYGYTF.

The rearrangement joins TRBV29-1 to TRBJ2-6; the D is unclear. V was cut by 3 bases and J by 0 bases, with 6 bases left in between. There are 14 residues in the CDR3. CDR1 is SQVTM and CDR2 is ANQGSEA in the germline V gene. This chain's CDR3 is CSVDGDSGANVLTF. Written as DNA, the CDR3 is TGCAGCGTTGATGGGGACTCTGGGGCCAACGTCCTGACTTTC.

This clone was seen a handful of times. The chain carries TRBV5-1 and TRBJ1-4; TRBD1 agrees at 9 bases. Germline V CDR1 and CDR2: SGHRS, YFSETQ. This CDR3 is built from 15 residues. Unmatched junction bases numbered 7, after V lost 3 bases and J lost 7 bases. CDR3 bases: TGCGCCAGCAGCTCCTTAGGGGGACAGGGTGAAAAACTGTTTTTT. Protein sequence: CASSSLGGQGEKLFF. The complete variable domain, with remaining parts taken from reference TRBV5-1 and TRBJ1-4, reads KAGVTQTPRYLIKTRGQQVTLSCSPISGHRSVSWYQQTPGQGLQFLFEYFSETQRNKGNFPGRFSGRQFSNSRSEMNVSTLELGDSALYLCASSSLGGQGEKLFFGSGTQLSVL.

This rearrangement joins TRBV6-5 to TRBJ1-2, with D possibly being TRBD1 (6 bases). Germline-derived CDR1 and CDR2 are MNHEY and SVGAGI. CDR3 length equals 14 residues. V lost 2 bases to trimming and J lost 6 bases, with 13 bases between them. The CDR3 DNA follows: TGTGCCAGCAGTTACCGCCAGGGGTTGGATGGCTACACCTTC. Protein product: CASSYRQGLDGYTF.

The gene calls are TRBV20-1 and TRBJ2-3; D remains ambiguous. CDR3 size: 11 residues. V lost 4 bases, J lost 4 bases, and 6 bases lay in between. Per the germline V gene, CDR1 is DFQATT and CDR2 is SNEGSKA (reference sequence). CDR3 residues: CSAMAPDTQYF. The CDR3, as DNA: TGCAGTGCTATGGCTCCAGATACGCAGTATTTT.

The chain links TRBV19 to TRBJ1-4; no definite D call. This CDR3 has 11 amino acids. Trimming stripped 3 bases from V and 8 bases from J, with 4 bases between. In germline, CDR1 is LNHDA, CDR2 SQIVND (reference sequence). The CDR3 sequence is CASSIREKLFF. DNA for the CDR3: TGTGCCAGTAGTATCAGGGAAAAACTGTTTTTT.

The chain recombines TRBV10-3 with TRBJ2-7, with D hard to call. This CDR3 contains 12 residues. Germline V CDR1 and CDR2: ENHRY, SYGVKD. Trimming removed 7 bases at V and 0 bases at J, with 7 bases between. The CDR3 sequence is CAIKATSYEQYF. CDR3 sequence (DNA): TGTGCCATCAAGGCTACCTCCTACGAGCAGTACTTC.

This clone was picked up a small number of times. The chain uses TRBV6-5 and TRBJ1-1, with 9 bases lining up with TRBD1. V was clipped by 6 bases and J by 2 bases; unmatched bases: 4. This CDR3 has 14 residues. In germline, CDR1 is MNHEY, CDR2 SVGAGI. CDR3 coding DNA: TGTGCCAGCAGCCGGACAGGGGTCAACACTGAAGCTTTCTTT. It specifies CASSRTGVNTEAFF.

The rearrangement joins TRBV5-4 to TRBJ2-5; D possibly corresponds to TRBD1 (5 bases). Deletions cut 4 bases from V and 2 bases from J, with 21 bases between. The CDR3 consists of 17 residues. CDR1 and CDR2 (germline): SGHNT, YYREEE (reference sequence). In DNA, the CDR3 is TGTGCCAGCAGCCCGAGGACCATCACCCCAGGGCAAGAGACCCAGTACTTC. This codes for CASSPRTITPGQETQYF.

This clone appeared a few times. The rearrangement joins TRBV6-5 to TRBJ1-6; a weak D match, TRBD1 (5 bases). Per the germline V gene, CDR1 is MNHEY and CDR2 is SVGAGI. Between the trimmed V and J ends, which lost 8 bases and 4 bases, there was a span of 9 bases. The CDR3 is made up of 13 amino acids. The CDR3 DNA reads TGTGCCAGCTTCCAGGGATATAATTCACCCCTCCACTTT. Encoded protein: CASFQGYNSPLHF.

This chain joins TRBV20-1 and TRBJ1-2, with D possibly being TRBD1 (5 bases). Germline V lookup: CDR1 DFQATT, CDR2 SNEGSKA (reference sequence). V shed 4 bases and J shed 13 bases, with 13 bases lying between them. This CDR3 has 10 amino acids. The CDR3 bases are TGCAGTGCTACCGGGACCGACCTCACCTTC. Translating gives CSATGTDLTF.

The chain couples TRBV7-2 to TRBJ1-1; TRBD1 aligns across 9 bases. The CDR3 extends over 16 amino acids. Per the germline V gene, CDR1 is SGHTA and CDR2 is FQGNSA. V gave up 6 bases and J gave up 1 base; unmatched junction bases: 9. The CDR3 bases are TGTGCCAGCAGGAAAGAACAGGGGGCGCCGAACACTGAAGCTTTCTTT. This codes for CASRKEQGAPNTEAFF.

V usage is TRBV25-1 and J usage is TRBJ1-6, with 9 bases aligning to TRBD1. Per germline, CDR1 MGHDK and CDR2 SYGVNS. This CDR3 contains 14 residues. Trimming removed 6 bases from V and 7 bases from J; junction bases left unmatched: 4. The CDR3 DNA reads TGTGCCAGCAGCCTGGGACAGGGAAATTCACCCCTCCACTTT. This encodes CASSLGQGNSPLHF.

The V and J genes are TRBV6-5 and TRBJ2-7, with D maybe TRBD2 (6 bases). Germline CDR1 is MNHEY and CDR2 is SVGAGI. This CDR3 is 14 amino acids long. V dropped 4 bases and J dropped 2 bases, with 12 bases sitting between them. As DNA, the CDR3 is TGTGCCAGCAGTTTGGGGGGACCCGCCTACGAGCAGTACTTC. Amino acids: CASSLGGPAYEQYF.

The genes are TRBV30 and TRBJ1-4; a possible D gene is TRBD1 (6 bases). The CDR3 runs 14 residues. Trimming pared 0 bases from V and 8 bases from J, leaving 13 bases between. CDR1 is GTSNPN and CDR2 is SVGIG in the germline V gene (reference sequence). The CDR3 DNA sequence: TGTGCCTGGAGTGTACGGGGGGCTCGGGAAAAACTGTTTTTT. Translated: CAWSVRGAREKLFF.

This clone was observed a few times. The rearrangement joins TRBV29-1 to TRBJ2-2, with TRBD1 matching 10 bases. The CDR3 spans 14 residues. J gave up 3 bases and V 5 bases, and 3 bases lay outside the gene matches. Germline CDR1 reads SQVTM; CDR2 reads ANQGSEA. The CDR3 spells CSVSGTGDTGELFF. CDR3 DNA sequence: TGCAGCGTTTCCGGGACAGGGGACACCGGGGAGCTGTTTTTT.

The chain has TRBV29-1 and TRBJ1-1; the D is unclear. The V end was cut by 6 bases, the J end by 4 bases, with 18 bases between. The CDR3 spans 14 residues. Germline V CDR1 and CDR2: SQVTM, ANQGSEA. CDR3 in DNA: TGCAGCGTCGCCTTAGAGGGAAGAATCACTGAAGCTTTCTTT. Protein sequence: CSVALEGRITEAFF.

The rearrangement uses TRBV25-1 and TRBJ2-1, with D maybe TRBD1 (6 bases). Trimming shortened V by 2 bases and J by 2 bases, and 7 bases separated the two germline ends. The CDR3 contains 14 residues. CDR1 is MGHDK and CDR2 is SYGVNS in the germline V gene. The DNA for the CDR3 is TGTGCCAGCAGTGAAGAGGGGGCCTACAATGAGCAGTTCTTC. This codes for CASSEEGAYNEQFF.

The J gene is TRBJ2-3, the V gene TRBV27, with a tentative D call TRBD2 (7 bases). Trimming stripped 3 bases from V and 0 bases from J, with 19 bases between. The germline gives CDR1 MNHEY, CDR2 SMNVEV (reference sequence). The CDR3 spans 18 residues. The CDR3 loop is CASSLRGGLRPSTDTQYF. The CDR3 DNA reads TGTGCCAGCAGTTTGAGGGGGGGGCTCCGCCCTAGCACAGATACGCAGTATTTT.

The V and J genes are TRBV11-3 and TRBJ2-3; D ambiguous. In germline, CDR1 is SGHNT, CDR2 YENEEA. The CDR3 is 13 residues long. Trimming cost V 5 bases and J 2 bases, with 8 bases left between them. CDR3 nucleotides: TGTGCCAGCAGCCCCCGCCCCACAGATACGCAGTATTTT. It is translated as CASSPRPTDTQYF.

The gene calls are TRBV7-8 and TRBJ2-7, with 9 bases lining up with TRBD1. Trimming took 1 base from V and 6 from J; bases not matched to a gene: 4. The CDR3 spans 14 residues. The germline V gene encodes CDR1 SGHVS and CDR2 FQNEAQ. DNA of the CDR3: TGTGCCAGCAGCTTAGACAGGGGGCAGTCCGAGCAGTACTTC. Its protein is CASSLDRGQSEQYF. The whole variable domain, remainder taken from reference TRBV7-8 and TRBJ2-7, is GAGVSQSPRYKVAKRGQDVALRCDPISGHVSLFWYQQALGQGPEFLTYFQNEAQLDKSGLPSDRFFAERPEGSVSTLKIQRTQQEDSAVYLCASSLDRGQSEQYFGPGTRLTVT.

The sample holds one count of this clone. This chain joins TRBV25-1 and TRBJ2-5; 8 nucleotides agree with TRBD1. This CDR3 is built from 15 residues. Germline CDR1 reads MGHDK; CDR2 reads SYGVNS. V shed 3 bases, J shed 0 bases, and the junction held 3 bases outside the gene matches. In DNA form, the CDR3 reads TGTGCCAGCAGTGACGCCAGGGGGCACCAAGAGACCCAGTACTTC. Amino acid sequence: CASSDARGHQETQYF.

There are a few counts of this clone. The CDR3 DNA is TGTGCCAGCAGCTTAGCAGGGGCCAATTCACCCCTCCACTTT. Encoded protein: CASSLAGANSPLHF. This sequence joins TRBV7-9 and TRBJ1-6; the D gene is possibly TRBD1 (5 bases). The germline V and J ends were trimmed by 0 bases and 7 bases, with 7 bases remaining between them. Germline V CDR1 and CDR2: SEHNR, FQNEAQ (reference sequence). The CDR3 has 14 residues. Based on the CDR3 plus reference TRBV7-9 and TRBJ1-6, the full variable domain is DTGVSQNPRHKITKRGQNVTFRCDPISEHNRLYWYRQTLGQGPEFLTYFQNEAQLEKSRLLSDRFSAERPKGSFSTLEIQRTEQGDSAMYLCASSLAGANSPLHFGNGTRLTVT.

The V call is TRBV7-9, the J call TRBJ1-2, with TRBD1 matching over 10 bases. Germline V gene data show CDR1 as SEHNR and CDR2 as FQNEAQ (reference sequence). The junction had 11 bases not matched to a gene; V was cut back by 5 bases and J by 5 bases. The CDR3 length is 16 residues. The CDR3: CASSPRQGASGYGYTF. CDR3 sequence (DNA): TGTGCCAGCAGCCCTCGACAGGGGGCGTCTGGTTATGGCTACACCTTC.